This entry features one TCR beta chain sequence. Sequencing used immunoSEQ multiplex PCR; TCRdb keeps in-frame clones, though not all of them. The sample has 15,000 or so clones; around 91% are singletons. This sample is part of a study of circulating and synovial CD4+ cells in juvenile arthritis. V was trimmed by 5 bases and J by 6 bases, leaving 10 bases between them. CDR3 size: 13 residues. The germline V gene has CDR1 SGHNT and CDR2 YENEEA. The clonotype comes from a human donor with juvenile idiopathic arthritis. The gene calls are TRBV11-3 and TRBJ2-2; a weak D match, TRBD2 (5 bases). The material sequenced was CD4+ T cells from blood. The CDR3 DNA sequence: TGTGCCAGCAGCCAACTAGATGCCGGGGAGCTGTTTTTT. Its translation: CASSQLDAGELFF.